This T cell receptor (beta chain) appears in the sequencing data of a study of CD8+ T cells in alopecia areata. RNA was isolated and reverse transcribed to cDNA, the sequencing template. TCRdb keeps only in-frame clones here, not all; method: immunoSEQ multiplex PCR. The data show 170,000 or so clones, around 60% seen once. The V gene's germline CDR1 is MNHNS and CDR2 SASEGT. V was clipped by 3 bases and J by 5 bases; unmatched bases: 7. CDR3 length: 15 amino acids. This clone has a handful of counts. Stated treatment: oral pan-JAK inhibitor, 5-10 mg twice daily. The sequence was obtained from a human donor with alopecia areata. This specimen consisted of CD8+ T cells sorted from blood, obtained at week 24, from a patient treated with tofacitinib. This chain uses TRBV6-1 with TRBJ2-5; 9 bases agree with TRBD2. CDR3 DNA sequence: TGTGCCAGCAGTGAGTCTAGCGGGGCCATGGAGACCCAGTACTTC. It is translated as CASSESSGAMETQYF.